These 2 T cell receptor beta chains originate from one sample sequenced in a study of metastatic and nonmetastatic thyroid tumors. MiXCR reprocessed the PCR reads for TCRdb. Found here are 43,000 or so clones, around 4% of them singletons; the top ten hold 9.8%. None of the patients had undergone any treatment ahead of thyroid surgery. Sequencing was carried out using blood. Receptors were obtained from a female donor with papillary thyroid cancer or a benign thyroid nodule (not recorded which). Some clones in this sample may be carry-over from other donors' samples.

This clone appeared many times. J is TRBJ1-4 and V is TRBV10-3, with D hard to call. V lost 4 bases and J 5 bases, leaving 8 bases between the germline ends. This CDR3 comprises 13 residues. Germline lookup yields CDR1 ENHRY and CDR2 SYGVKD. The CDR3 sequence: CAISVDQNEKLFF. Written as DNA, the CDR3 is TGTGCCATCAGTGTCGACCAAAATGAAAAACTGTTTTTT.

The chain has TRBV11-2 and TRBJ1-3, with unresolved D. This CDR3 is built from 14 residues. Germline CDR1 and CDR2: SGHAT and FQNNGV. Trimming took 2 bases from V and 1 from J, leaving 6 bases between them. The CDR3 DNA sequence: TGTGCCAGCAGCTTAATCGCTTCTGGAAACACCATATATTTT. Its translation is CASSLIASGNTIYF.